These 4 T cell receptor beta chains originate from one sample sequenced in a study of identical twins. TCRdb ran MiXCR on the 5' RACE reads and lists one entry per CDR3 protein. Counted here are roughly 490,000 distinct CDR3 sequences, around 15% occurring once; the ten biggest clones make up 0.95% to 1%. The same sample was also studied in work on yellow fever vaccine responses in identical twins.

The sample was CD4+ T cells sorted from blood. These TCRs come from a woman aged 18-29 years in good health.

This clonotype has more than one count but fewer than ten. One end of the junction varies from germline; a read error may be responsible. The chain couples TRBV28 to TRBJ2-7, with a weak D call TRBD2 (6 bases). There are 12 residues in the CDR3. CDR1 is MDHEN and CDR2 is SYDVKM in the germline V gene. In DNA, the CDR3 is TGTGCCAGCAGTTTAGGGCGGGGTGAGCAGTGCTTC. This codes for CASSLGRGEQCF. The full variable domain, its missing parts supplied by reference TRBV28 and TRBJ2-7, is DVKVTQSSRYLVKRTGEKVFLECVQDMDHENMFWYRQDPGLGLRLIYFSYDVKMKEKGDIPEGYSVSREKKERFSLILESASTNQTSMYLCASSLGRGEQCFGPGTRLTVT.

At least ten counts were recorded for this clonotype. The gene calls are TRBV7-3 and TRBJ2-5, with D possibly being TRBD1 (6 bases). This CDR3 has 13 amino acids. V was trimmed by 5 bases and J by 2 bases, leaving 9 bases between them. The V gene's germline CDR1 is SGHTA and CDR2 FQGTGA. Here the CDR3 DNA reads TGTGCCAGCAGCCAAGGACAGCAAGAGACCCAGTACTTC. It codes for CASSQGQQETQYF. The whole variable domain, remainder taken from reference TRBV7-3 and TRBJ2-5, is GAGVSQTPSNKVTEKGKYVELRCDPISGHTALYWYRQSLGQGPEFLIYFQGTGAADDSGLPNDRFFAVRPEGSVSTLKIQRTERGDSAVYLCASSQGQQETQYFGPGTRLLVL.

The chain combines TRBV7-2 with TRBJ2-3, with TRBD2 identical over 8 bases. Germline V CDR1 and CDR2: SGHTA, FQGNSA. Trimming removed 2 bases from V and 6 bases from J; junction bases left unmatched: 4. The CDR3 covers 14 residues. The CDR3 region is CASSLKREYDTQYF. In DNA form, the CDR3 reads TGTGCCAGCAGCTTAAAGCGGGAGTACGATACGCAGTATTTT.

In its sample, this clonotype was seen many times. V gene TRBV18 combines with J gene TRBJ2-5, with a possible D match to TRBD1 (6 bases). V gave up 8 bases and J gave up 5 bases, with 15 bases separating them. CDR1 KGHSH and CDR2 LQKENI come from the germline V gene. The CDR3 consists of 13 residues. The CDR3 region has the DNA TGTGCCAGCAGCCCCAGGGGAGAGGAGACCCAGTACTTC. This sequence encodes CASSPRGEETQYF.